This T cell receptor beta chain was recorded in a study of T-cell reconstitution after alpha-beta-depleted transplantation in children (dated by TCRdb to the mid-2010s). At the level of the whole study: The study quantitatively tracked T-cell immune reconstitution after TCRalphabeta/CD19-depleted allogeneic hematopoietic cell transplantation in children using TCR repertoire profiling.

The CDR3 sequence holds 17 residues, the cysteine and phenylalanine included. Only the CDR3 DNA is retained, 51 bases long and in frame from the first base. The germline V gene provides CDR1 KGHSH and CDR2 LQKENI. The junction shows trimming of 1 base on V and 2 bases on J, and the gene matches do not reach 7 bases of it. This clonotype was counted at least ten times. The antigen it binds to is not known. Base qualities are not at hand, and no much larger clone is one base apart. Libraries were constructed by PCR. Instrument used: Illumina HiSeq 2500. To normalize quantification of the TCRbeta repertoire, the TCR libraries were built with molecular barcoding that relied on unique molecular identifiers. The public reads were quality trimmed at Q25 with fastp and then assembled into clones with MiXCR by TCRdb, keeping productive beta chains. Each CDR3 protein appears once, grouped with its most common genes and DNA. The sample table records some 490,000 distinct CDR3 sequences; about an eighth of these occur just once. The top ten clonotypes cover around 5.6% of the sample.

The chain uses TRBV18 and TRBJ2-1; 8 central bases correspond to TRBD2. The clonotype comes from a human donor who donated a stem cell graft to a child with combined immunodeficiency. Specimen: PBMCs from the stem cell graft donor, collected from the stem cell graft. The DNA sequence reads TGTGCCAGCTCACCACGTCGAGCGGGAGCCCCCTACAATGAGCAGTTCTTC. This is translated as CASSPRRAGAPYNEQFF.